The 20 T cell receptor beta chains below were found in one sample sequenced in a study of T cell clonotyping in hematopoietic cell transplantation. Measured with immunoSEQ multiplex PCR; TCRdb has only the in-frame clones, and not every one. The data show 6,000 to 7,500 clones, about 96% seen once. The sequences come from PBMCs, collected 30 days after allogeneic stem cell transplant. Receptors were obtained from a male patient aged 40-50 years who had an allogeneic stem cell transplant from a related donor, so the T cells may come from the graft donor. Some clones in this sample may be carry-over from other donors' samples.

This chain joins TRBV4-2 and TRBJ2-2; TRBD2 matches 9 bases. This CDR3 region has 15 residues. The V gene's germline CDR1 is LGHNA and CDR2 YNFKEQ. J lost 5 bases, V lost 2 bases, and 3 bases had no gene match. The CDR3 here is CASSQSGLATGELFF. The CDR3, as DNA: TGTGCCAGCAGCCAATCGGGACTAGCTACCGGGGAGCTGTTTTTT.

CDR3 loop: CASSDRTGDEQYF. For the CDR3, the DNA is TGTGCCAGTTCCGACAGGACAGGCGACGAGCAGTACTTC. The rearrangement links TRBV19 to TRBJ2-7; 7 nucleotides align to TRBD1. With V trimmed by 8 bases and J by 5 bases, 9 bases remained unmatched. The CDR3 has 13 amino acids. The germline gives CDR1 LNHDA, CDR2 SQIVND (reference sequence).

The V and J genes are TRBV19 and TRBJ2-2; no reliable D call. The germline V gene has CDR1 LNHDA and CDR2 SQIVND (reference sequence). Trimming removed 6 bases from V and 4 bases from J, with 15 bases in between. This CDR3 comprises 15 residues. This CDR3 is CASRLLLPSTGELFF. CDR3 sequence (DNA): TGTGCCAGTAGGCTGCTGCTCCCGAGCACCGGGGAGCTGTTTTTT.

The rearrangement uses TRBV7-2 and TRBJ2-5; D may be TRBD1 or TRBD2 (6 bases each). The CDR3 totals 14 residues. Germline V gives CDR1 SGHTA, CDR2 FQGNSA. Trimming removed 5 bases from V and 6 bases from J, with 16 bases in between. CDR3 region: CASSERGRGQTQYF. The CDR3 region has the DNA TGTGCCAGCAGCGAGAGAGGTCGGGGGCAGACCCAGTACTTC.

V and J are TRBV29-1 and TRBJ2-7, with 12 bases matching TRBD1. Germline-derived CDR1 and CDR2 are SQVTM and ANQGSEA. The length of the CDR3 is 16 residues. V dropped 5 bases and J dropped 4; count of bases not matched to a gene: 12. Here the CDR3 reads CSVTTGGTGGRYEQYF. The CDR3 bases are TGCAGCGTTACTACCGGCGGGACAGGGGGCCGGTACGAGCAGTACTTC.

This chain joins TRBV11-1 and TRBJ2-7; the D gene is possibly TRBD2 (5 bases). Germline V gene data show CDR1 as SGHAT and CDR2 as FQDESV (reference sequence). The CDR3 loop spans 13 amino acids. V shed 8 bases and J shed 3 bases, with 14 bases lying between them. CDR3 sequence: CASSHGSLYEQYF. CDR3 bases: TGTGCCAGCTCCCATGGGAGCCTCTACGAGCAGTACTTC.

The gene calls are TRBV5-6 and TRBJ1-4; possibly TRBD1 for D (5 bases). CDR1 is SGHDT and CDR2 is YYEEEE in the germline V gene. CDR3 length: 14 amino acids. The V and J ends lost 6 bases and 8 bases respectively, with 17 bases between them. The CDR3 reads CASMRGREREKLFF. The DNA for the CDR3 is TGTGCCAGCATGAGGGGTCGGGAGCGGGAAAAACTGTTTTTT. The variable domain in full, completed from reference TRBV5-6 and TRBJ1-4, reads DAGVTQSPTHLIKTRGQQVTLRCSPKSGHDTVSWYQQALGQGPQFIFQYYEEEERQRGNFPDRFSGHQFPNYSSELNVNALLLGDSALYLCASMRGREREKLFFGSGTQLSVL.

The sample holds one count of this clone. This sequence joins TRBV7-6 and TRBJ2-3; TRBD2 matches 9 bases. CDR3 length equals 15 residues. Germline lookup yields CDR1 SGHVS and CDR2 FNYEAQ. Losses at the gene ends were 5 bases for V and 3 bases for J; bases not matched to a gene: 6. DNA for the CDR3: TGTGCCAGCAGCCCCGGGACTAGCAAGACAGATACGCAGTATTTT. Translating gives CASSPGTSKTDTQYF. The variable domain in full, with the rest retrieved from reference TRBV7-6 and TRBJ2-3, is GAGVSQSPRYKVTKRGQDVALRCDPISGHVSLYWYRQALGQGPEFLTYFNYEAQQDKSGLPNDRFSAERPEGSISTLTIQRTEQRDSAMYRCASSPGTSKTDTQYFGPGTRLTVL.

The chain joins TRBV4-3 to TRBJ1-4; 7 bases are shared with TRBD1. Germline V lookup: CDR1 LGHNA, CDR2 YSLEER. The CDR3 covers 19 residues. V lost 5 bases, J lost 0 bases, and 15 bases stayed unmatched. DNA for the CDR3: TGCGCCAGCAGCTACTTGGGACAGATAGACCCGACAACTAATGAAAAACTGTTTTTT. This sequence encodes CASSYLGQIDPTTNEKLFF.

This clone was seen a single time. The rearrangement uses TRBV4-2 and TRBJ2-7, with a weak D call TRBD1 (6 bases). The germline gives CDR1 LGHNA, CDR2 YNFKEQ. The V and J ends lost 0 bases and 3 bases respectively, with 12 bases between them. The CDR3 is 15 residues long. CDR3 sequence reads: CASSQDTGTSYEQYF. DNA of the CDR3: TGTGCCAGCAGCCAAGACACAGGGACGAGCTACGAGCAGTACTTC.

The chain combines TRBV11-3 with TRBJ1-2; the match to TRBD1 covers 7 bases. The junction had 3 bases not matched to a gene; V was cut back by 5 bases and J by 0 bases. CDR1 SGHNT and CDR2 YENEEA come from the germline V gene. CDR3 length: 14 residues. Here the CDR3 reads CASSPGTANYGYTF. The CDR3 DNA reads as TGTGCCAGCAGCCCAGGGACAGCTAACTATGGCTACACCTTC.

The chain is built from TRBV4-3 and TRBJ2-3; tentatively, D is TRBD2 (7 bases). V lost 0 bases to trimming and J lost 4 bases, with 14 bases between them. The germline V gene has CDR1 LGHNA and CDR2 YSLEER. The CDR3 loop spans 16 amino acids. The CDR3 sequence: CASSQDVGGAADTQYF. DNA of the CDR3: TGCGCCAGCAGCCAAGATGTAGGGGGGGCCGCAGATACGCAGTATTTT.

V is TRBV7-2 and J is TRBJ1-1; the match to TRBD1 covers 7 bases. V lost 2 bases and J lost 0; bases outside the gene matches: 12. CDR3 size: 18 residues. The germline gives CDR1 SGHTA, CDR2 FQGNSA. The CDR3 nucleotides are TGTGCCAGCAGCTTAAGGGGAGGAACAGGGGTGCTGAACACTGAAGCTTTCTTT. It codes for CASSLRGGTGVLNTEAFF.

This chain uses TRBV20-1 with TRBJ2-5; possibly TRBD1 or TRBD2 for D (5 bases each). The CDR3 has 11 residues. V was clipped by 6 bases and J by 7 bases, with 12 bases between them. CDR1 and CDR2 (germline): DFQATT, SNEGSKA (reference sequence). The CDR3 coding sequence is TGCAGTGCCGGGACGGCAGGGACCCAGTACTTC. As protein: CSAGTAGTQYF.

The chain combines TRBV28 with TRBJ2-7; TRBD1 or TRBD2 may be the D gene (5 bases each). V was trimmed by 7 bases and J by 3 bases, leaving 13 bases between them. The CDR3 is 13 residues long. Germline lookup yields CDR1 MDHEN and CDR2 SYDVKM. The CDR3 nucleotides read TGTGCCAGCATAGGGACCGACAACTACGAGCAGTACTTC. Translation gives CASIGTDNYEQYF.

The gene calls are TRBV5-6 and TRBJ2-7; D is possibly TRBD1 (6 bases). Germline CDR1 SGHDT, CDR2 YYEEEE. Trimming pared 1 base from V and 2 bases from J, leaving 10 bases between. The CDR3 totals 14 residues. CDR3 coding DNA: TGTGCCAGCAGCTTGAATGGACAGACCTACGAGCAGTACTTC. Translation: CASSLNGQTYEQYF.

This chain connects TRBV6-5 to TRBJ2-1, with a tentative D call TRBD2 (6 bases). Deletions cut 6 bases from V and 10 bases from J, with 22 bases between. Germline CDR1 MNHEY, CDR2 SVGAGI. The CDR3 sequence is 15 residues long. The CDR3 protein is CASSSELAPENEQFF. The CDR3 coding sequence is TGTGCCAGCAGCTCCGAACTAGCCCCCGAGAACGAGCAGTTCTTC.

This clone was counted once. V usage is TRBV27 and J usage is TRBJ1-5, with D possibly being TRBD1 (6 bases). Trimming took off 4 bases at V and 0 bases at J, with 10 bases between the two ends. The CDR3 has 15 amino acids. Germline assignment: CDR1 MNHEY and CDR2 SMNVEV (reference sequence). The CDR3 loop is CASSSAGVSNQPQHF. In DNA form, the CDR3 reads TGTGCCAGCAGTTCCGCAGGGGTTAGCAATCAGCCCCAGCATTTT.

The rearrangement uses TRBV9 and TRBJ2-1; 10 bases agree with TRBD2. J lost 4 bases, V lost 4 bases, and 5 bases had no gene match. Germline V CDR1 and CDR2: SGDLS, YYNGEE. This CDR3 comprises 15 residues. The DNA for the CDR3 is TGTGCCAGCAGCTCAAGAGCGGGGGGGTACAATGAGCAGTTCTTC. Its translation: CASSSRAGGYNEQFF.

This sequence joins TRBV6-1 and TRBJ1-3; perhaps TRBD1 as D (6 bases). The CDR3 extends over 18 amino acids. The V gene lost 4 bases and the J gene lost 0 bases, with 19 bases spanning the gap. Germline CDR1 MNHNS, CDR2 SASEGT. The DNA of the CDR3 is TGTGCCAGCAGTGTGGGGGCCACCCTAACTGGCTCTGGAAACACCATATATTTT. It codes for CASSVGATLTGSGNTIYF.